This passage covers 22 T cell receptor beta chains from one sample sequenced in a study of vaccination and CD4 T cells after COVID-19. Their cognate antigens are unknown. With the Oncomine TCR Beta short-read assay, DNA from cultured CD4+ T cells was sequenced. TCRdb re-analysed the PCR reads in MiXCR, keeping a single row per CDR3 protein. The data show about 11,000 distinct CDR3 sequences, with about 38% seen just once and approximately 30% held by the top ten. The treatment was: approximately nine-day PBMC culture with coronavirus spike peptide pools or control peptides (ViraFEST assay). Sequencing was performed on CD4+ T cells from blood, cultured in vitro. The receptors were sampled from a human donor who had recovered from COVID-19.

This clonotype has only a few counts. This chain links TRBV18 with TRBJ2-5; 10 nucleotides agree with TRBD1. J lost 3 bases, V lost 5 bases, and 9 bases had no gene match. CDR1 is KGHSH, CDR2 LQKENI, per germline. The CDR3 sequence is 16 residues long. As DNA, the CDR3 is TGTGCCAGCTCAGCTAACACCGGGACAGGGGAAGAGACCCAGTACTTC. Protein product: CASSANTGTGEETQYF. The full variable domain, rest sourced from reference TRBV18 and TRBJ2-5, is NAGVMQNPRHLVRRRGQEARLRCSPMKGHSHVYWYRQLPEEGLKFMVYLQKENIIDESGMPKERFSAEFPKEGPSILRIQQVVRGDSAAYFCASSANTGTGEETQYFGPGTRLLVL.

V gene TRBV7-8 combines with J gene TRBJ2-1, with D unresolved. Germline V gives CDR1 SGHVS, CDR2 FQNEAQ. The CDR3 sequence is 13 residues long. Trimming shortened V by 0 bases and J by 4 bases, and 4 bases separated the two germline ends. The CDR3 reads CASSLANYNEQFF. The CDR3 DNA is TGTGCCAGCAGCTTAGCGAATTACAATGAGCAGTTCTTC.

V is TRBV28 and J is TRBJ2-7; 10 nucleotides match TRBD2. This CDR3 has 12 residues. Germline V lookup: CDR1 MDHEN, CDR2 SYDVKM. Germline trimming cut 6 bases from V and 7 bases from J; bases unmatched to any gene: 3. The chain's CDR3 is CASSQREGEQYF. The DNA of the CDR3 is TGTGCCAGCAGCCAGCGGGAGGGTGAGCAGTACTTC.

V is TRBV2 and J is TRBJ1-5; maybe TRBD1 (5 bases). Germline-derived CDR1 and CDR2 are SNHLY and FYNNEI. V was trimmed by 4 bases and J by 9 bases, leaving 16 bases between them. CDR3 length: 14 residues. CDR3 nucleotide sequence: TGTGCCAGCAGTGGTCAGGGCGTTTCCCTGCCCCAGCATTTT. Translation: CASSGQGVSLPQHF. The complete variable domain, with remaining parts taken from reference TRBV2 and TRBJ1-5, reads EPEVTQTPSHQVTQMGQEVILRCVPISNHLYFYWYRQILGQKVEFLVSFYNNEISEKSEIFDDQFSVERPDGSNFTLKIRSTKLEDSAMYFCASSGQGVSLPQHFGDGTRLSIL.

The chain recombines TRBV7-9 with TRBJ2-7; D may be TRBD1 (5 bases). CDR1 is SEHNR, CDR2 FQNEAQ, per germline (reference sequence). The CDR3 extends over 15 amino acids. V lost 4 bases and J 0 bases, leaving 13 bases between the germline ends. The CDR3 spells CASSSDRVSSYEQYF. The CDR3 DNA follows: TGTGCCAGCAGCTCAGACAGAGTAAGCTCCTACGAGCAGTACTTC.

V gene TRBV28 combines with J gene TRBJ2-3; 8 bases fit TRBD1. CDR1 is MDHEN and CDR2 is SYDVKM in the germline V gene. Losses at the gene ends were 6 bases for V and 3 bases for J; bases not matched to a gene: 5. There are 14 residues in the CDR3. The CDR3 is CASSPDRDTDTQYF. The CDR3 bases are TGTGCCAGCAGCCCGGACAGGGATACAGATACGCAGTATTTT.

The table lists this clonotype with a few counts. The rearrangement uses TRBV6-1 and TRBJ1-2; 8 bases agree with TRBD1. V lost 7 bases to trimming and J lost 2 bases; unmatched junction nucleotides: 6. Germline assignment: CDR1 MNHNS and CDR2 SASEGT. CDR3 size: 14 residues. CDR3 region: CASNLDRGNYGYTF. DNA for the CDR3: TGTGCCAGCAACCTTGACAGGGGAAACTATGGCTACACCTTC.

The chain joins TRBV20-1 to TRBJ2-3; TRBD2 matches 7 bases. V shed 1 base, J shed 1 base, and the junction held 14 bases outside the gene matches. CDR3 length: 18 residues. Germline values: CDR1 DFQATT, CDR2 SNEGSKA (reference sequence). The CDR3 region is CSARATPGLVLRTDTQYF. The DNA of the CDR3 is TGCAGTGCTAGAGCAACCCCCGGACTAGTCCTTCGCACAGATACGCAGTATTTT.

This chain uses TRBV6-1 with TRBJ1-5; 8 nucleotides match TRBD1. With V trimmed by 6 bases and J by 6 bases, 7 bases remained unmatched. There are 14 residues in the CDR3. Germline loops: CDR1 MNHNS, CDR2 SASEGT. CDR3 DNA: TGTGCCAGCAGCTCAGGGGGCAGGAGTCAGCCCCAGCATTTT. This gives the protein CASSSGGRSQPQHF.

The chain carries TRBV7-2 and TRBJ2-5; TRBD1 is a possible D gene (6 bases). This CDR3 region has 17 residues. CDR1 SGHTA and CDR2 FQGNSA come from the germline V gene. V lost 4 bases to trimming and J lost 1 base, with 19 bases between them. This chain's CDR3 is CASSSPEGQTAQETQYF. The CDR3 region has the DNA TGTGCCAGCAGCTCCCCTGAGGGACAAACGGCCCAAGAGACCCAGTACTTC.

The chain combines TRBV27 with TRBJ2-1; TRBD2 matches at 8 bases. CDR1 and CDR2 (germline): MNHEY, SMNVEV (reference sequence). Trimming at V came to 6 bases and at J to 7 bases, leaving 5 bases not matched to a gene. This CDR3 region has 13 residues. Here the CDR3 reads CASRLSGGNEQFF. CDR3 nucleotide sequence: TGTGCCAGCAGGCTGTCGGGGGGGAATGAGCAGTTCTTC.

The CDR3 sequence: CASSYSDRVNHGYTF. The CDR3 DNA follows: TGTGCCAGCAGTTACTCCGACAGGGTGAACCATGGCTACACCTTC. The chain couples TRBV6-5 to TRBJ1-2; 7 bases fit TRBD1. Germline loops: CDR1 MNHEY, CDR2 SVGAGI. The CDR3 covers 15 residues. V gave up 0 bases and J gave up 6 bases; unmatched junction bases: 7.

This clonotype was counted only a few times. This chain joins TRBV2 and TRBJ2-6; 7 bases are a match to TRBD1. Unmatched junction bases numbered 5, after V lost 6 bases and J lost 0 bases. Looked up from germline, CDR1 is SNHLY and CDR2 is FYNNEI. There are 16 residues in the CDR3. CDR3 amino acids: CASSGTEASGANVLTF. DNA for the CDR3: TGTGCCAGCAGCGGGACAGAAGCCTCTGGGGCCAACGTCCTGACTTTC.

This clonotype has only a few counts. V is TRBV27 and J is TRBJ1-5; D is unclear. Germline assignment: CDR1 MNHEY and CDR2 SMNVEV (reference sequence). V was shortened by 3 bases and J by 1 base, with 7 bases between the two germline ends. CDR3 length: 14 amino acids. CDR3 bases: TGTGCCAGCAGTTTGGTATCCAGCAATCAGCCCCAGCATTTT. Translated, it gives CASSLVSSNQPQHF.

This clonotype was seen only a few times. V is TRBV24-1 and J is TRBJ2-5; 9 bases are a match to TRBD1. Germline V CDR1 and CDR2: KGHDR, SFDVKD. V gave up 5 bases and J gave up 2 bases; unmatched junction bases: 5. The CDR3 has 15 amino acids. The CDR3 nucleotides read TGTGCCACCAGTGCAACAGGGGGCCGTCAAGAGACCCAGTACTTC. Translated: CATSATGGRQETQYF.

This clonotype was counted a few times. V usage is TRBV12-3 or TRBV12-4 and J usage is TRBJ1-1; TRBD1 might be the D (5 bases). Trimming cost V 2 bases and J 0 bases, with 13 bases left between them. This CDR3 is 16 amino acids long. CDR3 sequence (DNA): TGTGCCAGCAGTTTATTAGCGGGACGGATGAACACTGAAGCTTTCTTT. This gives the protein CASSLLAGRMNTEAFF.

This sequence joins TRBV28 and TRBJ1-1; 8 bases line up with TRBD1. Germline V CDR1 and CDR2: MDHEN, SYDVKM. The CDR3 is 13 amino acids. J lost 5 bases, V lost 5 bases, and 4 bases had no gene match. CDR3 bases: TGTGCCAGCAGTCCGGGACAGGAAACTGAAGCTTTCTTT. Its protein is CASSPGQETEAFF.

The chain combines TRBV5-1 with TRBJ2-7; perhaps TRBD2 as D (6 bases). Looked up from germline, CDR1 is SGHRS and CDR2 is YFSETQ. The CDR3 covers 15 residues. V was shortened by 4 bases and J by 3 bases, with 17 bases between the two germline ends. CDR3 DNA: TGCGCCAGCAGCCCCGGAGAAACTAGCAACTACGAGCAGTACTTC. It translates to CASSPGETSNYEQYF.

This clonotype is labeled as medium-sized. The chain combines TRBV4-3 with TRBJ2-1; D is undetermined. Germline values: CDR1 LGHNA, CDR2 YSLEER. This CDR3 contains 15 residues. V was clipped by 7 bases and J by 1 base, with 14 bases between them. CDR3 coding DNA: TGCGCCAGCACCCTGGGATTCGAGTCCTACAATGAGCAGTTCTTC. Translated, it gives CASTLGFESYNEQFF.

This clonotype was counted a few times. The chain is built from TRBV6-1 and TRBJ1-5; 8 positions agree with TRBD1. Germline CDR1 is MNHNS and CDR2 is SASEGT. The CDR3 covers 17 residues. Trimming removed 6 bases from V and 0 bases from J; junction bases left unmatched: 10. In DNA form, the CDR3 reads TGTGCCAGCAGGCTCACTTACAGGGGGATTAGCAATCAGCCCCAGCATTTT. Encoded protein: CASRLTYRGISNQPQHF.

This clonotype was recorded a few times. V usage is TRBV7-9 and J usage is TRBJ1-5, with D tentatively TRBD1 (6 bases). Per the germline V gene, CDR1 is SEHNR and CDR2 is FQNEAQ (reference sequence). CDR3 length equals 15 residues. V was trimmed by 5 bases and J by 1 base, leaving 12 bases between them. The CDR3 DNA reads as TGTGCCAGCAGCCCCAGGGGTGGGAGCAATCAGCCCCAGCATTTT. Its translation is CASSPRGGSNQPQHF.

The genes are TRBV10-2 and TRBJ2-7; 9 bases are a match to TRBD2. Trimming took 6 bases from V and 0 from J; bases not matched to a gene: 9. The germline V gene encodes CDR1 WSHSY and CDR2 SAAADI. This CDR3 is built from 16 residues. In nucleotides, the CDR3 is TGCGCCAGCAGACCTAGCGGGGCGGTGAGCTCCTACGAGCAGTACTTC. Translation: CASRPSGAVSSYEQYF.